This TCR beta chain was found in a study of beta chain features in type 1 diabetes. This clone was counted only a few times. Its antigen is as yet unknown. Study conclusions and caveats: Patients with Type 1 diabetes showed moderately but significantly shorter TCRB CDR3s in all four CD4+ subsets. PCR, the amplification step, might favor shorter templates, equally in patients and controls. In comparison with healthy donors, patients had naive, central memory and Treg TCRB repertoires that appeared more similar.

The germline V and J ends were trimmed by 5 bases and 2 bases, with 8 bases remaining between them. Per the germline V gene, CDR1 is KGHSH and CDR2 is LQKENI. CDR3 length: 13 residues. Of the isolated RNA, all was reverse transcribed, and so the sequenced material was expressed TCRB transcripts. Using immunoSEQ multiplex PCR, the repertoire was profiled, and TCRdb retains in-frame clones only, with some absent. The sample includes some 270,000 clones, approximately 11% of them seen just once. The TCR originated in a man aged 30 to 45 with type 1 diabetes. The genes are TRBV18 and TRBJ2-3; D not certain. The sample taken for sequencing was naive CD4+ T cells from blood. The CDR3 region has the DNA TGTGCCAGCTCATTTGCAGTCACAGATACGCAGTATTTT. This translates into CASSFAVTDTQYF.